The subject of this entry is one T cell receptor beta chain. Assay: immunoSEQ multiplex PCR; the TCRdb copy retains only in-frame clones and omits some. The profile covers around 200,000 clones, with 88% appearing a single time and 2.6% taken by the ten largest. The data derive from a study of blood T cell repertoires in COVID-19. Study-wide context: COVID-19 samples from acute and convalescent phases originated in the United States, Italy and Spain.

Recovery meant two consecutive negative NP/OP PCR tests, professional clearance, or resolved symptoms. There are 15 residues in the CDR3. V was shortened by 2 bases and J by 0 bases, with 11 bases between the two germline ends. Germline CDR1 SGHAT, CDR2 FQNNGV. This receptor was obtained from a woman in her twenties or thirties who had recovered from COVID-19. The sequencing input was PBMCs or T cells enriched from blood (not recorded which). This sequence joins TRBV11-2 and TRBJ2-7; D not resolved. CDR3 DNA: TGTGCCAGCAGCTTATACGTTACAGCCTCCTACGAGCAGTACTTC. The encoded protein is CASSLYVTASYEQYF.